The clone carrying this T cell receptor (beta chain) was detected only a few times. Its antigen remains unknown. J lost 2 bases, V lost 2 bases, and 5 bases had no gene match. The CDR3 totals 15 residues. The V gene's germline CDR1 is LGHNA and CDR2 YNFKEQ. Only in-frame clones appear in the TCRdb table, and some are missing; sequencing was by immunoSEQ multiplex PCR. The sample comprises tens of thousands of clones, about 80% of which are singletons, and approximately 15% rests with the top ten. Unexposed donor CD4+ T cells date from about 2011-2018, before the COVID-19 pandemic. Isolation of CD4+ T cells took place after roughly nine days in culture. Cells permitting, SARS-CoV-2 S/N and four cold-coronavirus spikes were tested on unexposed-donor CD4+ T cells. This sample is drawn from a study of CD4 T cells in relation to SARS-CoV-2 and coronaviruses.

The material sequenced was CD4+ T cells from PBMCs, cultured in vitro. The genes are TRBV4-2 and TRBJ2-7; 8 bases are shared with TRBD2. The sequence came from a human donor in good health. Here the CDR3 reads CASSQQREQAYEQYF. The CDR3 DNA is TGTGCCAGCAGCCAACAGCGGGAGCAAGCCTACGAGCAGTACTTC.